This T cell receptor (beta chain) was profiled in a study of shared clonotypes between healthy human individuals. V dropped 3 bases and J dropped 4; count of bases not matched to a gene: 3. The V gene's germline CDR1 is MNHEY and CDR2 SMNVEV (reference sequence). The CDR3 loop spans 14 amino acids. CD45RO-negative cells were positively selected for CCR7, leaving out terminally differentiated effector memory CD45RA+ cells. The sample holds one count of this clone. Other DNA sequences in this sample translate to the same CDR3. Profiling relied on immunoSEQ multiplex PCR, and the TCRdb table lists in-frame clones only, not all of them. The profile shows millions of clones, over 85% of them singletons.

The receptor was isolated from a man between 18 and 29 years old in good health. V and J are TRBV27 and TRBJ1-5; 7 positions agree with TRBD1. The specimen was naive CD8+ T cells sorted from blood. CDR3 in DNA: TGTGCCAGCAGTTTGGCAGGGGGGAATCAGCCCCAGCATTTT. Translated, it gives CASSLAGGNQPQHF.